This passage covers 23 T cell receptor beta chains from one sample sequenced in a study of T cell changes during pregnancy in multiple sclerosis. Profiling relied on immunoSEQ multiplex PCR, and the TCRdb table lists in-frame clones only, not all of them. The table has approximately 100,000 clones, around 92% seen once. Sequenced material: peripheral blood, taken in the second trimester of pregnancy. These receptors were taken from a female donor with multiple sclerosis, enrolled in a pregnancy study.

The chain carries TRBV7-3 and TRBJ2-1; a weak D match, TRBD2 (6 bases). Germline V gene sequence: CDR1 SGHTA, CDR2 FQGTGA. The CDR3 is 13 amino acids. V lost 2 bases to trimming and J lost 9 bases, with 11 bases between them. The CDR3 here is CASSLFSGGEQFF. CDR3 DNA: TGTGCCAGCAGCTTATTCTCCGGGGGTGAGCAGTTCTTC.

The chain carries TRBV15 and TRBJ2-1; D remains unclear. This CDR3 contains 14 residues. CDR1 and CDR2 (germline): LNHNV, YYDKDF (reference sequence). V gave up 5 bases and J gave up 6 bases, with 14 bases separating them. The CDR3 loop is CATSLPRVLNEQFF. The CDR3 DNA is TGTGCCACCAGCCTTCCTAGAGTCCTCAATGAGCAGTTCTTC.

The chain has TRBV27 and TRBJ1-1; 9 bases line up with TRBD1. CDR1 and CDR2 (germline): MNHEY, SMNVEV (reference sequence). The CDR3 contains 15 residues. V gave up 6 bases and J gave up 6 bases; unmatched junction bases: 11. The CDR3 DNA reads as TGTGCCAGCAGCTCAAAAGGGACAGGGTATGCTGAAGCTTTCTTT. Protein product: CASSSKGTGYAEAFF.

The chain couples TRBV2 to TRBJ1-5, with TRBD1 identical over 8 bases. Germline lookup yields CDR1 SNHLY and CDR2 FYNNEI. This CDR3 region has 15 residues. J was trimmed by 4 bases and V by 7 bases; bases with no gene match: 9. CDR3 sequence reads: CASNDARGPNQPQHF. Here the CDR3 DNA reads TGTGCCAGCAATGACGCCAGGGGGCCTAATCAGCCCCAGCATTTT.

The chain links TRBV6-4 to TRBJ2-7, with a weak D call TRBD2 (6 bases). Germline assignment: CDR1 MRHNA and CDR2 SNTAGT. Trimming took 2 bases from V and 3 from J, leaving 17 bases between them. The CDR3 sequence is 16 residues long. This CDR3 reads CASSDPPSGRIYEQYF. The CDR3 coding sequence is TGTGCCAGCAGTGACCCACCGAGTGGGAGGATCTACGAGCAGTACTTC.

The V and J genes are TRBV6-1 and TRBJ2-2; D might be TRBD1 (6 bases). Germline CDR1 reads MNHNS; CDR2 reads SASEGT. This CDR3 is built from 14 residues. V lost 5 bases and J lost 4, with 11 bases in between. The CDR3 loop reads CASSTRQATGELFF. The CDR3 DNA reads as TGTGCCAGCAGTACCAGACAGGCCACCGGGGAGCTGTTTTTT.

This chain connects TRBV6-1 to TRBJ1-2; no reliable D call. The germline V gene has CDR1 MNHNS and CDR2 SASEGT. CDR3 size: 15 residues. V was clipped by 6 bases and J by 1 base, with 15 bases between them. The CDR3 DNA reads TGTGCCAGCAGAGCGAGGGAGACCTATAACTATGGCTACACCTTC. Translation: CASRARETYNYGYTF.

The chain couples TRBV28 to TRBJ2-1, with a possible D match to TRBD2 (6 bases). This CDR3 is 18 amino acids long. Germline V CDR1 and CDR2: MDHEN, SYDVKM. Trimming left V 5 bases short and J 5 bases short, with 25 bases between. The CDR3 DNA reads as TGTGCCAGCAGTCCCCTCCTAATCGGTACGGGAGTACACAATGAGCAGTTCTTC. It encodes CASSPLLIGTGVHNEQFF.

This clone was observed once. The V call is TRBV19, the J call TRBJ2-3, with D possibly TRBD2 on 5 matching bases. Trimming left V 1 base short and J 0 bases short, with 8 bases between. The CDR3 covers 15 residues. Germline V lookup: CDR1 LNHDA, CDR2 SQIVND (reference sequence). For the CDR3, the DNA is TGTGCCAGTAGTATAGGCAGAGGGAGCACAGATACGCAGTATTTT. Translating gives CASSIGRGSTDTQYF.

V usage is TRBV28 and J usage is TRBJ1-1; the match to TRBD1 covers 9 bases. Per the germline V gene, CDR1 is MDHEN and CDR2 is SYDVKM. V gave up 3 bases and J gave up 3 bases; unmatched junction bases: 5. This CDR3 region has 15 residues. The chain's CDR3 is CASSLGQGGYTEAFF. In DNA, the CDR3 is TGTGCCAGCAGTTTGGGACAGGGAGGTTACACTGAAGCTTTCTTT.

The J gene is TRBJ2-7, the V gene TRBV10-3, with TRBD2 matching over 8 bases. The CDR3 spans 15 residues. Germline assignment: CDR1 ENHRY and CDR2 SYGVKD. V was clipped by 2 bases and J by 2 bases; unmatched bases: 5. Here the CDR3 reads CAISETGGEPYEQYF. Written as DNA, the CDR3 is TGTGCCATCAGTGAGACGGGAGGGGAGCCCTACGAGCAGTACTTC.

The V and J genes are TRBV4-3 and TRBJ1-2; D possibly corresponds to TRBD1 (6 bases). CDR1 LGHNA and CDR2 YSLEER come from the germline V gene. This CDR3 has 14 residues. Trimming removed 0 bases at V and 8 bases at J, with 13 bases between. The CDR3 DNA reads TGCGCCAGCAGCCAAGACTTGACAGGCGGCGGCTACACCTTC. Translated: CASSQDLTGGGYTF.

This clone was seen once. This chain links TRBV15 with TRBJ2-1, with 7 bases that match TRBD1. Germline trimming cut 2 bases from V and 14 bases from J; bases unmatched to any gene: 9. The CDR3 is 13 amino acids. The V gene's germline CDR1 is LNHNV and CDR2 YYDKDF (reference sequence). The CDR3 DNA is TGTGCCACCAGCAGACCGGCCGGGACAGAAAAGTTCTTC. It yields the protein CATSRPAGTEKFF. Filled out from reference TRBV15 and TRBJ2-1, the complete variable domain reads DAMVIQNPRYQVTQFGKPVTLSCSQTLNHNVMYWYQQKSSQAPKLLFHYYDKDFNNEADTPDNFQSRRPNTSFCFLDIRSPGLGDTAMYLCATSRPAGTEKFFGPGTRLTVL.

The chain uses TRBV28 and TRBJ1-2; possible D gene TRBD1, 5 bases. Trimming left V 8 bases short and J 4 bases short, with 14 bases between. Germline CDR1 MDHEN, CDR2 SYDVKM. This CDR3 region has 13 residues. The CDR3 DNA reads as TGTGCCAGCGAAACAGGAAGACGCTATGGCTACACCTTC. It translates to CASETGRRYGYTF.

The chain uses TRBV27 and TRBJ2-1, with D maybe TRBD2 (6 bases). Trimming took off 5 bases at V and 5 bases at J, with 13 bases between the two ends. The CDR3 has 14 amino acids. The germline CDR1 and CDR2 sequences are MNHEY and SMNVEV (reference sequence). The CDR3 is CASSRPGLNNEQFF. In nucleotides, the CDR3 is TGTGCCAGCAGTCGACCGGGACTTAACAATGAGCAGTTCTTC.

The V and J genes are TRBV27 and TRBJ2-6, with D perhaps TRBD1 (6 bases). The germline gives CDR1 MNHEY, CDR2 SMNVEV (reference sequence). Between the trimmed V and J ends, which lost 5 bases and 4 bases, there was a span of 18 bases. CDR3 length equals 17 residues. The DNA of the CDR3 is TGTGCCAGCAGTACCCAGACAGGACAGCTCGGGGCCAACGTCCTGACTTTC. It is translated as CASSTQTGQLGANVLTF.

V and J are TRBV9 and TRBJ2-4; D is possibly TRBD1 (6 bases). This CDR3 region has 14 residues. The V gene's germline CDR1 is SGDLS and CDR2 YYNGEE. Trimming took 3 bases from V and 6 from J, leaving 13 bases between them. The CDR3 DNA reads TGTGCCAGCAGCGAACAGGGAGTGGGAAACATTCAGTACTTC. It yields the protein CASSEQGVGNIQYF.

This CDR3 reads CASTFGQRSGDTIYF. The CDR3 coding sequence is TGTGCCAGCACGTTCGGCCAACGGTCCGGAGACACCATATATTTT. The chain is built from TRBV19 and TRBJ1-3; D call uncertain. Trimming removed 9 bases at V and 8 bases at J, with 23 bases between. CDR3 size: 15 residues. Germline V gene data show CDR1 as LNHDA and CDR2 as SQIVND (reference sequence).

The chain couples TRBV7-9 to TRBJ2-7, with 11 bases matching TRBD1. CDR3 length: 16 residues. CDR1 is SEHNR and CDR2 is FQNEAQ in the germline V gene (reference sequence). The V segment lost 0 bases and the J segment 6 bases; nucleotides outside the gene matches: 7. Here the CDR3 reads CASSLATGQGVSEQYF. The CDR3 DNA reads as TGTGCCAGCAGCTTAGCGACGGGACAGGGGGTCTCCGAGCAGTACTTC.

V and J are TRBV28 and TRBJ2-2, with D possibly being TRBD2 (6 bases). The germline V gene has CDR1 MDHEN and CDR2 SYDVKM. V lost 7 bases, J lost 2 bases, and 11 bases lay in between. The CDR3 spans 14 residues. Here the CDR3 reads CASNSGLNTGELFF. CDR3 DNA: TGTGCCAGCAATAGCGGTTTAAACACCGGGGAGCTGTTTTTT.

This clone has just one count. This chain links TRBV29-1 with TRBJ2-7; 9 nucleotides agree with TRBD2. With V trimmed by 6 bases and J by 6 bases, 15 bases remained unmatched. The CDR3 totals 15 residues. Germline-derived CDR1 and CDR2 are SQVTM and ANQGSEA. DNA of the CDR3: TGCAGCGTCCTTACCCGCTTAGCGGGAGATCCCGAGCAGTACTTC. This gives the protein CSVLTRLAGDPEQYF.

The chain joins TRBV28 to TRBJ1-1, with D uncertain. This CDR3 region has 13 residues. Between the trimmed V and J ends, which lost 6 bases and 1 base, there was a span of 9 bases. Germline V gene lookup returns CDR1 MDHEN and CDR2 SYDVKM. The CDR3 spells CASSPPGNTEAFF. The DNA for the CDR3 is TGTGCCAGCAGCCCCCCGGGGAACACTGAAGCTTTCTTT.

DNA of the CDR3: TGTGCCAGCAGCTCGGACAGGGGCGGCTACACCTTC. Protein product: CASSSDRGGYTF. This chain connects TRBV5-4 to TRBJ1-2; 9 bases align to TRBD1. V lost 3 bases to trimming and J lost 8 bases; unmatched junction nucleotides: 2. The CDR3 contains 12 residues. From germline, CDR1 is SGHNT and CDR2 YYREEE (reference sequence).